The T cell receptor (beta chain) under discussion was sequenced for a study of cytomegalovirus exposure and HLA in healthy donors. A word on this clone: What it recognizes is unknown.

Method: immunoSEQ multiplex PCR; TCRdb's copy keeps in-frame clones and lacks some. The sample includes approximately 210,000 clones, roughly 88% of them seen just once. Study conclusions and caveats: Under in vitro conditions, a few CMV-associated chains were confirmed as specific for CMV antigens. According to the study, roughly 160 TCR beta chains were cytomegalovirus-associated.

Trimming took 0 bases from V and 3 from J, leaving 11 bases between them. The CDR3 contains 15 residues. Germline V gene lookup returns CDR1 SGHVS and CDR2 FQNEAQ. Sequences were obtained from PBMCs. The chain links TRBV7-8 to TRBJ1-1; possible D gene TRBD1, 5 bases. This sequence was found in a woman in her late teens or twenties in good health and CMV-seronegative. The CDR3: CASSLAPGHYTEAFF. In nucleotides, the CDR3 is TGTGCCAGCAGCTTAGCGCCCGGACACTACACTGAAGCTTTCTTT.